The 5 T cell receptor beta chains reported below all come from one sample, sequenced in a study of post-analysis software for immune sequencing data. Regarding the study as a whole: Controls showed lower frequencies than patients for five or six TRBV segments, and TRBV5-6, TRBV5-1 and TRBV20-1 were among these.

Unique molecular identifiers were built into the TCR beta cDNA libraries. TCRdb ran MiXCR on the PCR reads and lists one entry per CDR3 protein. The sample lists approximately 770,000 distinct CDR3 sequences; 35% to 55% were seen once. No antigen has been assigned to these receptors. Sequencing was performed on blood. These TCRs come from a girl under 18 with multiple sclerosis.

V is TRBV20-1 and J is TRBJ2-7; 8 bases align to TRBD1. The CDR3 sequence is 14 residues long. Germline-derived CDR1 and CDR2 are DFQATT and SNEGSKA (reference sequence). The J segment lost 7 bases and the V segment lost 3 bases, leaving 11 bases of the junction unmatched. CDR3 region: CSASLWDRPNEQYF. The CDR3 DNA sequence: TGCAGTGCTAGCCTCTGGGACAGGCCTAATGAGCAGTACTTC.

The chain links TRBV28 to TRBJ2-3, with 7 bases matching TRBD2. Per germline, CDR1 MDHEN and CDR2 SYDVKM. The CDR3 has 19 amino acids. V shed 5 bases, J shed 0 bases, and the junction held 17 bases outside the gene matches. The CDR3: CASSGGGPGWVFSTDTQYF. CDR3 nucleotide sequence: TGTGCCAGCAGTGGGGGGGGACCCGGATGGGTTTTTAGCACAGATACGCAGTATTTT.

This clonotype has only one observation. The chain carries TRBV12-3 or TRBV12-4 and TRBJ1-5; TRBD1 is a possible D gene (6 bases). V lost 2 bases, J lost 3 bases, and 11 bases lay in between. The CDR3 is made up of 15 amino acids. The chain's CDR3 is CASSLTRDINQPQHF. For the CDR3, the DNA is TGTGCCAGCAGTTTAACCCGGGACATCAATCAGCCCCAGCATTTT.

This clonotype was observed a handful of times. In DNA, the CDR3 is TGTGCCAGCTCGCCGGAAGCTTCCAATGAGCAGTTCTTC. Translation: CASSPEASNEQFF. V and J are TRBV27 and TRBJ2-1, with D hard to call. V was shortened by 8 bases and J by 6 bases, with 14 bases between the two germline ends. CDR1 and CDR2 from the germline V gene are MNHEY and SMNVEV (reference sequence). The CDR3 contains 13 residues.

There are a few counts of this clonotype. The chain uses TRBV28 and TRBJ2-7; 7 positions match TRBD1. This CDR3 region has 14 residues. Germline CDR1 and CDR2: MDHEN and SYDVKM. V shed 2 bases and J 10 bases; nucleotides not matched to a gene: 11. The CDR3 DNA is TGTGCCAGCAGTTTAGGGGACAGCCTGACAAAACAGTACTTC. This encodes CASSLGDSLTKQYF.